This TCR beta chain was captured in a study of blood T cells in healthy people across ages. General study findings and limits: Getting older went along with TCR beta diversity per million T cells dropping roughly linearly. Expanded clonotype shifts may have been confounded, as the donors had an unknown CMV status. The study could not conclusively compare naive and antigen-experienced cells, given its unsorted PBMCs. More naive CD4+ cells and higher diversity were found in long-lived than in aged donors.

Trimming shortened V by 3 bases and J by 7 bases, and 12 bases separated the two germline ends. CDR1 SNHLY and CDR2 FYNNEI come from the germline V gene. The CDR3 covers 13 residues. Details on this clonotype: Antigen: not known.

Then a second PCR, running roughly 7 to 11 cycles, was carried out with a sample-barcoded 5' primer and a J-beta primer mix. TCRdb redid the calling of the 5' RACE reads with MiXCR, one entry per CDR3 protein. The data show 700,000 to 1,000,000 distinct CDR3 sequences, 40% to 50% seen once. This clonotype was sampled from a man in his 60s in good health. This rearrangement joins TRBV2 to TRBJ1-2; maybe TRBD1 (5 bases). The sample comprised blood. The CDR3 sequence: CASSEPRGIGYTF. In DNA form, the CDR3 reads TGTGCCAGCAGTGAGCCGAGGGGCATTGGCTACACCTTC.